The source of this TCR beta chain is a study of blood T cell repertoires in COVID-19. The V and J ends lost 2 bases and 6 bases, in that order; junction bases with no gene match: 5. CDR1 is MNHEY, CDR2 SVGEGT, per germline. The CDR3 consists of 15 residues. Sequencing was performed with immunoSEQ multiplex PCR; in TCRdb, only in-frame clones are kept and a portion is missing. Among 150,000 to 200,000 clones listed, approximately 80% were seen once. This rearrangement joins TRBV6-2 or TRBV6-3 to TRBJ1-5; 9 bases align to TRBD1. The TCR sequence derives from a woman older than 75 with active or convalescent COVID-19. Sequences were obtained from peripheral blood. CDR3 nucleotide sequence: TGTGCCAGCAGTTACACAGGGGGCCGTGGTCAGCCCCAGCATTTT. This sequence encodes CASSYTGGRGQPQHF.